This section outlines one T cell receptor beta chain sequence together with its context. Its target is unknown. The naive CD8 fraction comprised CD45RO-negative cells positively selected for CCR7 and excluded terminally differentiated effector memory CD45RA+ cells. This specimen comes from a study of shared clonotypes between healthy human individuals. Study information: A donor's plate count was three for CD4 naive and three for CD4 memory; CD8 naive had two and CD8 memory one. Overall study results and limits: In a handful of donors, about 5% of naive CD4 clonotypes appeared in common.

J gave up 0 bases and V 3 bases, and 6 bases lay outside the gene matches. The CDR3 sequence is 16 residues long. CDR1 is SGDLS and CDR2 is YYNGEE in the germline V gene. The assay was immunoSEQ multiplex PCR, and TCRdb's table has in-frame clones only and misses some. The data hold approximately 590,000 clones, with around 95% observed a single time. Sequencing input: naive CD8+ T cells sorted from blood. The sequence was collected from a woman aged 25 to 39 in good health. The chain recombines TRBV9 with TRBJ2-1; TRBD2 matches at 7 bases. In DNA, the CDR3 is TGTGCCAGCAGCGCTAGCGGCTATAGCTCCTACAATGAGCAGTTCTTC. Translation gives CASSASGYSSYNEQFF.